Sequencing of this TCR beta chain was carried out in a study of lymphopenia after photon versus proton radiotherapy. The CDR3 sequence is 13 residues long. Trimming cost V 1 base and J 2 bases, with 6 bases left between them. CDR1 and CDR2 from the germline V gene are SGHRS and YFSETQ. Libraries were prepared by immunoSEQ multiplex PCR; TCRdb keeps only in-frame clonotypes and omits some of them. The table records roughly 49,000 clones, roughly 90% of them present only once. This receptor was obtained from a woman between 35 and 50 years old with cholangiocarcinoma. Sequencing was performed on peripheral blood, taken from a patient treated with photon-based radiotherapy. The V and J genes are TRBV5-1 and TRBJ1-2; D gene unclear. The CDR3 spells CASSLQQNYGYTF. The CDR3 DNA follows: TGCGCCAGCAGCTTGCAGCAAAACTATGGCTACACCTTC.